This TCR beta chain is from a study of human T cells and chemical hapten exposure. Turning to the study itself: Small discrepancies in pooled library volume mainly accounted for the varying TCR yields per sample. Study-level points and caveats: No alteration of TCRs above 1 in 1000 frequency was seen with DPC sensitization.

It was from unfractionated whole blood that total RNA was extracted. The library tagged individual cDNA molecules with unique molecular identifiers. Original handling: Individual samples carried between about 23,224 and 700,000 TCRs, with approximately 100,000 as the median. TCRdb re-called the 5' RACE reads through MiXCR, storing one row per CDR3 protein. These V and J calls derive from TCRdb rather than the authors' analysis. The sample records 150,000 or so distinct CDR3 sequences, around 4% being singletons. This clonotype turned up a few times. What it binds is not known. This TCR derives from a female donor in good health.

CDR3 coding DNA: TGTGCCAGCAGTTCCCCGGGACAGGGAATATTCGAGCAGTACTTC. Residues: CASSSPGQGIFEQYF. The chain is built from TRBV28 and TRBJ2-7; 9 positions match TRBD1. V lost 4 bases to trimming and J lost 6 bases; unmatched junction nucleotides: 10. There are 15 residues in the CDR3. Germline V gene lookup returns CDR1 MDHEN and CDR2 SYDVKM.